These 32 T cell receptor beta chains were all obtained from the same sample, sequenced in a study of cytotoxic CD8 clonotypes in ibrutinib-treated CLL. TCRdb's copy holds only in-frame clones and misses some; the assay was immunoSEQ multiplex PCR. The table includes 200,000 or so clones, roughly 77% detected once. The sample here was PBMCs, taken after 12 months of ibrutinib treatment. Receptors originate from a human donor with chronic lymphocytic leukemia.

This sequence joins TRBV28 and TRBJ1-2; no reliable D call. This CDR3 is 11 amino acids long. The germline V gene encodes CDR1 MDHEN and CDR2 SYDVKM. The V end was cut by 8 bases, the J end by 7 bases, with 11 bases between. The CDR3 DNA follows: TGTGCCAGCGGCCCATTCCGTGGCTACACCTTC. This codes for CASGPFRGYTF.

Only one count was recorded for this clone. The CDR3 bases are TGTGCCAGCAGTGGGGGTCTGGGGCAGACCCAGTACTTC. Amino acids: CASSGGLGQTQYF. The rearrangement joins TRBV25-1 to TRBJ2-5; TRBD1 might be the D (5 bases). CDR1 and CDR2 (germline): MGHDK, SYGVNS. The V and J ends lost 4 bases and 6 bases respectively, with 12 bases between them. This CDR3 contains 13 residues.

The chain uses TRBV5-6 and TRBJ2-7; 9 bases map to TRBD1. The CDR3 contains 16 residues. Germline CDR1 reads SGHDT; CDR2 reads YYEEEE. The V gene end was trimmed by 2 bases and the J gene end by 1 base; junction bases not matched to a gene: 7. The chain's CDR3 is CASSFGQGLASYEQYF. The CDR3 nucleotides read TGTGCCAGCAGCTTCGGACAGGGGTTGGCTTCCTACGAGCAGTACTTC.

The CDR3 DNA is TGTGCCAGCAGCACTGGACAGGGCACAGATACGCAGTATTTT. Its translation: CASSTGQGTDTQYF. J is TRBJ2-3 and V is TRBV11-2; 7 bases map to TRBD1. The V gene's germline CDR1 is SGHAT and CDR2 FQNNGV. V shed 5 bases, J shed 1 base, and the junction held 3 bases outside the gene matches. This CDR3 spans 14 amino acids.

The J gene is TRBJ1-1, the V gene TRBV4-1; unclear D gene. The germline V gene encodes CDR1 MGHRA and CDR2 YSYEKL. There are 18 residues in the CDR3. Trimming pared 0 bases from V and 1 base from J, leaving 18 bases between. CDR3 nucleotides: TGCGCCAGCAGCCAAGAAGGAAGGGTTTGGAGGCCGAACACTGAAGCTTTCTTT. Translating gives CASSQEGRVWRPNTEAFF.

In this sample, this clone turned up once. CDR3 nucleotide sequence: TGTGCCTGGAGGGGACAGAAACTTAACACCGGGGAGCTGTTTTTT. Translation: CAWRGQKLNTGELFF. V is TRBV30 and J is TRBJ2-2; TRBD1 aligns across 7 bases. Per germline, CDR1 GTSNPN and CDR2 SVGIG (reference sequence). The V gene end was trimmed by 3 bases and the J gene end by 2 bases; junction bases not matched to a gene: 6. CDR3 size: 15 residues.

The rearrangement joins TRBV7-3 to TRBJ2-1; 12 bases are shared with TRBD2. Germline-derived CDR1 and CDR2 are SGHTA and FQGTGA. CDR3 length: 15 residues. The V gene end was trimmed by 5 bases and the J gene end by 7 bases; junction bases not matched to a gene: 6. The CDR3: CASSVLAGGNNEQFF. The CDR3 bases are TGTGCCAGCAGCGTCCTAGCGGGAGGGAATAATGAGCAGTTCTTC.

The rearrangement links TRBV30 to TRBJ1-4, with unresolved D. Germline V lookup: CDR1 GTSNPN, CDR2 SVGIG (reference sequence). The CDR3 sequence is 13 residues long. V shed 8 bases and J shed 4 bases, with 14 bases lying between them. The CDR3 DNA reads as TGTGCCGGGCGGGGTGGCCTTAATGAAAAACTGTTTTTT. Translated, it gives CAGRGGLNEKLFF.

The V gene is TRBV29-1, the J gene TRBJ2-7; 12 bases agree with TRBD2. The V segment lost 7 bases and the J segment 6 bases; nucleotides outside the gene matches: 4. The length of the CDR3 is 12 residues. Germline V lookup: CDR1 SQVTM, CDR2 ANQGSEA. CDR3 bases: TGCAGCGCTACGGGACTAGCGGGCGAGCAGTACTTC. It yields the protein CSATGLAGEQYF.

Comment on this clone: The junction departs from germline at one end; a sequencing error may be responsible. This chain uses TRBV19 with TRBJ2-5, with 9 bases aligning to TRBD2. The CDR3 sequence is 17 residues long. The germline V gene encodes CDR1 LNHDA and CDR2 SQIVND (reference sequence). CDR3 loop: CASSIGGVASGTETQYF. The CDR3, as DNA: TGCGCCAGTAGTATAGGCGGCGTGGCTAGCGGGACGGAGACCCAGTACTTC.

The chain uses TRBV30 and TRBJ1-4; D perhaps matches TRBD1 (5 bases). CDR3 length: 18 amino acids. Germline V gives CDR1 GTSNPN, CDR2 SVGIG (reference sequence). Between the trimmed V and J ends, which lost 3 bases and 3 bases, there was a span of 23 bases. The DNA of the CDR3 is TGTGCCTGGAGCCAGGTTGGACACCTCATAAATCCTAATGAAAAACTGTTTTTT. The encoded protein is CAWSQVGHLINPNEKLFF.

The chain combines TRBV18 with TRBJ1-4, with D unclear. This CDR3 is 14 amino acids long. The V and J ends lost 6 bases and 8 bases respectively, with 16 bases between them. Germline CDR1 is KGHSH and CDR2 is LQKENI. This CDR3 reads CASSRAGYGEKLFF. CDR3 nucleotide sequence: TGTGCCAGCTCGCGGGCGGGGTACGGAGAAAAACTGTTTTTT.

The rearrangement joins TRBV27 to TRBJ2-3; D uncertain. The ends were cut back, 6 bases at V and 3 bases at J, with 7 bases in the middle. This CDR3 has 12 residues. CDR1 is MNHEY, CDR2 SMNVEV, per germline (reference sequence). The CDR3 coding sequence is TGTGCCAGCAGCTCTACGACAGATACGCAGTATTTT. It specifies CASSSTTDTQYF.

The chain employs TRBV19 and TRBJ2-1; no definite D call. V dropped 5 bases and J dropped 0 bases, with 5 bases sitting between them. The CDR3 extends over 13 amino acids. Germline V gene data show CDR1 as LNHDA and CDR2 as SQIVND (reference sequence). For the CDR3, the DNA is TGTGCCAGTAGTCCAGGCTCCTACAATGAGCAGTTCTTC. It is translated as CASSPGSYNEQFF.

The V gene is TRBV11-2, the J gene TRBJ1-1; 7 bases fit TRBD1. From germline, CDR1 is SGHAT and CDR2 FQNNGV. The CDR3 has 17 amino acids. After removal of 0 bases from V and 6 bases from J, the junction contained 13 bases not matched to a gene. CDR3 residues: CASSLDRGGQVWAEAFF. The CDR3 DNA sequence: TGTGCCAGCAGCTTAGATCGTGGCGGACAGGTATGGGCTGAAGCTTTCTTT.

This chain links TRBV7-2 with TRBJ1-2; 7 bases match TRBD1. The CDR3 is 13 amino acids. The trim removed 2 bases at V and 9 bases at J, leaving 6 bases unmatched. Germline CDR1 is SGHTA and CDR2 is FQGNSA. CDR3 loop: CASSLTGVESYTF. The DNA for the CDR3 is TGTGCCAGCAGCTTAACAGGGGTGGAGAGCTACACCTTC.

The J gene is TRBJ2-3, the V gene TRBV7-8; D remains unclear. Germline CDR1 is SGHVS and CDR2 is FQNEAQ. The CDR3 extends over 14 amino acids. The ends were cut back, 0 bases at V and 2 bases at J, with 6 bases in the middle. CDR3 sequence reads: CASSLAGYTDTQYF. As DNA, the CDR3 is TGTGCCAGCAGCTTAGCGGGTTACACAGATACGCAGTATTTT.

This clone was recorded a few times. The V call is TRBV5-4, the J call TRBJ2-1, with TRBD1 identical over 7 bases. The J segment lost 2 bases and the V segment lost 1 base, leaving 3 bases of the junction unmatched. The CDR3 length is 15 residues. The germline V gene has CDR1 SGHNT and CDR2 YYREEE (reference sequence). CDR3 in DNA: TGTGCCAGCAGCTTGCGGACAGGAACCTACAATGAGCAGTTCTTC. Encoded protein: CASSLRTGTYNEQFF.

The genes are TRBV5-1 and TRBJ1-6; TRBD1 might be the D (5 bases). The germline V gene has CDR1 SGHRS and CDR2 YFSETQ. The CDR3 totals 16 residues. Trimming left V 0 bases short and J 9 bases short, with 16 bases between. DNA of the CDR3: TGCGCCAGCAGCTTGGCCGTAAGGGGCATTTCTTCACCCCTCCACTTT. It yields the protein CASSLAVRGISSPLHF.

The chain employs TRBV7-9 and TRBJ2-7, with D hard to call. Trimming removed 3 bases from V and 5 bases from J, with 8 bases in between. CDR1 and CDR2 from the germline V gene are SEHNR and FQNEAQ (reference sequence). The CDR3 has 12 residues. CDR3 nucleotides: TGTGCCAGCAGCTTGCTATTCGACGAGCAGTACTTC. Its translation is CASSLLFDEQYF.

CDR3 DNA sequence: TGCGCCAGCAGCCAAGAGGGACAGGGTATGAGGAACAATCAGCCCCAGCATTTT. Residues: CASSQEGQGMRNNQPQHF. The chain employs TRBV4-1 and TRBJ1-5, with TRBD1 matching 9 bases. J gave up 3 bases and V 0 bases, and 9 bases lay outside the gene matches. Germline V gene sequence: CDR1 MGHRA, CDR2 YSYEKL. This CDR3 contains 18 residues.

This chain connects TRBV7-8 to TRBJ1-5, with D maybe TRBD1 (5 bases). Per germline, CDR1 SGHVS and CDR2 FQNEAQ. The CDR3 has 14 residues. V was clipped by 2 bases and J by 5 bases, with 10 bases between them. The DNA for the CDR3 is TGTGCCAGCAGCTTAAGAGGGGTCCATCAGCCCCAGCATTTT. Translated: CASSLRGVHQPQHF.

This clone has just one count. The chain joins TRBV7-3 to TRBJ1-1; 12 bases align to TRBD1. This CDR3 is 15 amino acids long. Germline-derived CDR1 and CDR2 are SGHTA and FQGTGA. V was clipped by 4 bases and J by 7 bases; unmatched bases: 7. The DNA for the CDR3 is TGTGCCAGCAGCTCCCAGGGACAGGGGGCTATTGAAGCTTTCTTT. Its protein is CASSSQGQGAIEAFF.

The chain is built from TRBV5-1 and TRBJ1-4; maybe TRBD1 (6 bases). The CDR3 totals 17 residues. Trimming removed 0 bases from V and 10 bases from J, with 22 bases in between. Germline V CDR1 and CDR2: SGHRS, YFSETQ. The CDR3 nucleotides are TGCGCCAGCAGCTTGGAGGGGGGTGGCAAAGGAGGAGGAAAACTGTTTTTT. Its translation is CASSLEGGGKGGGKLFF.

The chain is built from TRBV27 and TRBJ2-7; TRBD2 matches 12 bases. CDR1 is MNHEY, CDR2 SMNVEV, per germline (reference sequence). J gave up 0 bases and V 0 bases, and 0 bases lay outside the gene matches. The CDR3 is made up of 16 amino acids. CDR3: CASSLSGLAGSYEQYF. The CDR3 DNA follows: TGTGCCAGCAGTTTATCGGGACTAGCGGGCTCCTACGAGCAGTACTTC.

This chain uses TRBV9 with TRBJ1-2; no clear D. This CDR3 has 11 amino acids. CDR1 and CDR2 from the germline V gene are SGDLS and YYNGEE. V gave up 0 bases and J gave up 6 bases, with 3 bases separating them. The CDR3: CASSVGHGYTF. In nucleotides, the CDR3 is TGTGCCAGCAGCGTAGGACATGGCTACACCTTC.

The CDR3 is CASSPGTGETEAFF. Here the CDR3 DNA reads TGCGCCAGCAGCCCCGGGACAGGGGAGACTGAAGCTTTCTTT. The chain couples TRBV5-1 to TRBJ1-1; TRBD1 aligns across 10 bases. Germline loops: CDR1 SGHRS, CDR2 YFSETQ. The CDR3 is 14 residues long. Trimming removed 4 bases from V and 5 bases from J; junction bases left unmatched: 5.

V is TRBV5-4 and J is TRBJ2-2, with TRBD1 identical over 10 bases. This CDR3 contains 17 residues. The germline gives CDR1 SGHNT, CDR2 YYREEE (reference sequence). The junction had 9 bases not matched to a gene; V was cut back by 1 base and J by 6 bases. Here the CDR3 reads CASSLPIGQGEPGELFF. In nucleotides, the CDR3 is TGTGCCAGCAGCTTGCCTATCGGACAGGGGGAACCCGGGGAGCTGTTTTTT.

This clone has a single count. The V and J genes are TRBV6-5 and TRBJ1-2, with 10 bases that match TRBD1. The V gene end was trimmed by 7 bases and the J gene end by 5 bases; junction bases not matched to a gene: 7. This CDR3 has 14 amino acids. Looked up from germline, CDR1 is MNHEY and CDR2 is SVGAGI. CDR3 DNA sequence: TGTGCCAGCACGGGGACAGGGGCAGGGTATGGCTACACCTTC. It translates to CASTGTGAGYGYTF.

The chain couples TRBV7-3 to TRBJ2-1; D call uncertain. CDR1 and CDR2 from the germline V gene are SGHTA and FQGTGA. With 2 bases removed from V and 7 bases from J, the gap between germline ends came to 12 bases. The CDR3 runs 14 residues. This chain's CDR3 is CASSLEGQINEQFF. In DNA form, the CDR3 reads TGTGCCAGCAGCTTAGAAGGTCAAATTAATGAGCAGTTCTTC.

The sample holds a few counts of this clone. At one of its ends the junction is not consistent with the germline gene, which may arise from a read error. The CDR3 protein is CASSWPGAGGVKRF. In DNA form, the CDR3 reads TGTGCCAGCAGCTGGCCCGGGGCTGGAGGGGTTAAACGCTTC. V is TRBV5-4 and J is TRBJ2-7; maybe TRBD2 (6 bases). Germline V CDR1 and CDR2: SGHNT, YYREEE (reference sequence). The CDR3 covers 14 residues.

The rearrangement joins TRBV7-9 to TRBJ1-6; no clear D. Trimming left V 3 bases short and J 5 bases short, with 14 bases between. The CDR3 covers 16 residues. From germline, CDR1 is SEHNR and CDR2 FQNEAQ (reference sequence). The CDR3 DNA sequence: TGTGCCAGCAGCTTCCTAGCCCCGGGGAATAATTCACCCCTCCACTTT. Protein sequence: CASSFLAPGNNSPLHF.